These 31 T cell receptor beta chains share one sample of origin, sequenced in a study of cytomegalovirus exposure and HLA in healthy donors. Here immunoSEQ multiplex PCR was the method, and the copy in TCRdb shows in-frame clones only, minus some. The table records 100,000 to 150,000 clones, about 91% of them present only once. Sequenced material: PBMCs. Receptors originate from a woman between 18 and 30 years old in good health and CMV-seronegative.

The chain is built from TRBV7-9 and TRBJ2-1; TRBD1 might be the D (5 bases). The CDR3 is 14 amino acids. CDR1 and CDR2 (germline): SEHNR, FQNEAQ (reference sequence). The V end was cut by 5 bases, the J end by 1 base, with 9 bases between. CDR3: CASSRQKSYNEQFF. The CDR3, as DNA: TGTGCCAGCAGCCGACAGAAGTCCTACAATGAGCAGTTCTTC.

This clone has only a few counts. The genes are TRBV18 and TRBJ1-1; no clear D gene. The CDR3 sequence is 13 residues long. V was pared by 5 bases and J by 1 base, with 8 bases between. Germline V lookup: CDR1 KGHSH, CDR2 LQKENI. The CDR3: CASSEGENTEAFF. CDR3 DNA sequence: TGTGCCAGCTCAGAGGGAGAGAACACTGAAGCTTTCTTT.

The chain joins TRBV11-3 to TRBJ2-1; the match to TRBD1 covers 10 bases. The CDR3 runs 17 residues. Germline loops: CDR1 SGHNT, CDR2 YENEEA. V shed 5 bases, J shed 9 bases, and the junction held 16 bases outside the gene matches. In nucleotides, the CDR3 is TGTGCCAGCAGCAACCGAGCCCCGGGACAGGGGAAAGGTGAGCAGTTCTTC. Translating gives CASSNRAPGQGKGEQFF.

The chain has TRBV5-1 and TRBJ1-2; 9 positions match TRBD1. Trimming removed 1 base from V and 6 bases from J; junction bases left unmatched: 1. The CDR3 loop spans 13 amino acids. Germline values: CDR1 SGHRS, CDR2 YFSETQ. CDR3 in DNA: TGCGCCAGCAGCTTGAGACAGGGGGATGGCTACACCTTC. It is translated as CASSLRQGDGYTF.

The rearrangement links TRBV5-5 to TRBJ1-5; D ambiguous. CDR3 length equals 15 residues. The V gene's germline CDR1 is SGHKS and CDR2 YYEKEE (reference sequence). Trimming took 0 bases from V and 1 from J, leaving 8 bases between them. The DNA of the CDR3 is TGTGCCAGCAGCTTGGAGGGAGGGAGCAATCAGCCCCAGCATTTT. This sequence encodes CASSLEGGSNQPQHF.

This chain links TRBV7-9 with TRBJ1-1; the match to TRBD1 covers 9 bases. Trimming at V came to 0 bases and at J to 0 bases, leaving 5 bases not matched to a gene. The length of the CDR3 is 17 residues. Germline values: CDR1 SEHNR, CDR2 FQNEAQ (reference sequence). CDR3: CASSLAGQGPLNTEAFF. Written as DNA, the CDR3 is TGTGCCAGCAGCTTAGCGGGACAGGGACCCTTGAACACTGAAGCTTTCTTT.

The V and J genes are TRBV4-2 and TRBJ1-2, with TRBD1 as a possible D gene (6 bases). Germline V CDR1 and CDR2: LGHNA, YNFKEQ. The CDR3 sequence is 15 residues long. The V and J ends lost 0 bases and 2 bases respectively, with 10 bases between them. The CDR3 bases are TGTGCCAGCAGCCAAGAAGGGGACAAGAACTATGGCTACACCTTC. Amino acids: CASSQEGDKNYGYTF.

V is TRBV6-1 and J is TRBJ1-5; TRBD1 agrees at 9 bases. This CDR3 contains 15 residues. Looked up from germline, CDR1 is MNHNS and CDR2 is SASEGT. V was pared by 1 base and J by 6 bases, with 4 bases of the junction left unmatched. Written as DNA, the CDR3 is TGTGCCAGCAGTGAAGGGACAGGGGTGTCTCAGCCCCAGCATTTT. This encodes CASSEGTGVSQPQHF.

V gene TRBV6-5 combines with J gene TRBJ2-2, with 7 bases matching TRBD1. This CDR3 has 14 residues. V shed 3 bases and J 6 bases; nucleotides not matched to a gene: 4. Looked up from germline, CDR1 is MNHEY and CDR2 is SVGAGI. The CDR3 region is CASSYEGAAGELFF. As DNA, the CDR3 is TGTGCCAGCAGTTATGAGGGGGCGGCCGGGGAGCTGTTTTTT.

This clone appeared once. The V call is TRBV9, the J call TRBJ2-3, with 7 nucleotides matching TRBD1. V lost 3 bases to trimming and J lost 2 bases; unmatched junction nucleotides: 9. Germline V CDR1 and CDR2: SGDLS, YYNGEE. The CDR3 contains 16 residues. DNA of the CDR3: TGTGCCAGCAGCGGGAACAGGGGAAGTGTCACAGATACGCAGTATTTT. This sequence encodes CASSGNRGSVTDTQYF.

Only a few counts were recorded for this clone. The chain employs TRBV2 and TRBJ2-7; D may be TRBD2 (6 bases). V was trimmed by 7 bases and J by 0 bases, leaving 7 bases between them. This CDR3 is built from 12 residues. Per the germline V gene, CDR1 is SNHLY and CDR2 is FYNNEI. CDR3 DNA sequence: TGTGCCAGCATGGAGGGCTCCTACGAGCAGTACTTC. It codes for CASMEGSYEQYF.

In DNA, the CDR3 is TGTGCCAGCAGCCCAGGACAGGGCTATAATTCACCCCTCCACTTT. The encoded protein is CASSPGQGYNSPLHF. This chain uses TRBV5-4 with TRBJ1-6, with TRBD1 matching 8 bases. This CDR3 is built from 15 residues. J lost 3 bases, V lost 4 bases, and 3 bases had no gene match. The germline CDR1 and CDR2 sequences are SGHNT and YYREEE (reference sequence).

This clone was detected only a few times. The chain employs TRBV10-2 and TRBJ2-7; 7 positions agree with TRBD1. The CDR3 contains 13 residues. Germline V gene sequence: CDR1 WSHSY, CDR2 SAAADI. V shed 9 bases and J 0 bases; nucleotides not matched to a gene: 5. The CDR3 DNA follows: TGCGCCAGTGGACAGGCGCTCTCCTACGAGCAGTACTTC. Translated: CASGQALSYEQYF.

The CDR3 region has the DNA TGTGCCAGCGGTCCAGGGGGGCGCTTCCCCACTGAAGCTTTCTTT. This encodes CASGPGGRFPTEAFF. V and J are TRBV6-6 and TRBJ1-1; 7 nucleotides line up with TRBD1. V trimming: 8 bases; J trimming: 4 bases; junction bases outside the gene matches: 13. The germline V gene encodes CDR1 MNHNY and CDR2 SVGAGI (reference sequence). The CDR3 consists of 15 residues.

The V call is TRBV6-1, the J call TRBJ1-2, with D hard to call. Looked up from germline, CDR1 is MNHNS and CDR2 is SASEGT. CDR3 length: 13 amino acids. V was pared by 9 bases and J by 4 bases, with 15 bases between. The CDR3 DNA sequence: TGTGCCAGTCGAGGGAAGTTTTCCTATGGCTACACCTTC. Its translation is CASRGKFSYGYTF.

The chain links TRBV2 to TRBJ1-4, with D perhaps matching TRBD1 (5 bases). V was cut by 8 bases and J by 4 bases, with 11 bases left in between. The CDR3 spans 13 residues. Looked up from germline, CDR1 is SNHLY and CDR2 is FYNNEI. The CDR3 DNA is TGTGCCAGCTGCGACAGCTTTAATGAAAAACTGTTTTTT. It encodes CASCDSFNEKLFF.

This chain uses TRBV7-9 with TRBJ2-5; the D is unclear. CDR3 length: 13 residues. V lost 4 bases and J lost 5, with 11 bases in between. The germline gives CDR1 SEHNR, CDR2 FQNEAQ (reference sequence). In DNA form, the CDR3 reads TGTGCCAGCAGCTCTGTAACCGGGGAGACCCAGTACTTC. This encodes CASSSVTGETQYF.

This clone appeared a few times. The CDR3 sequence is CAISGQGKGGNQPQHF. The CDR3, as DNA: TGTGCCATCAGTGGGCAGGGGAAGGGTGGAAATCAGCCCCAGCATTTT. V and J are TRBV10-3 and TRBJ1-5; D may be TRBD1 (6 bases). CDR3 length equals 16 residues. V was pared by 4 bases and J by 4 bases, with 17 bases between. Germline V gene sequence: CDR1 ENHRY, CDR2 SYGVKD.

The chain uses TRBV7-7 and TRBJ2-3; perhaps TRBD2 as D (5 bases). This CDR3 is built from 15 residues. The ends were cut back, 3 bases at V and 6 bases at J, with 16 bases in the middle. The germline V gene has CDR1 SSHAT and CDR2 FNYEAQ (reference sequence). As DNA, the CDR3 is TGTGCCAGCAGCTTGGGCCTTTTGGAGGCGGATACGCAGTATTTT. It codes for CASSLGLLEADTQYF.

The V call is TRBV19, the J call TRBJ1-2; no reliable D call. The germline V and J ends were trimmed by 5 bases and 3 bases, with 7 bases remaining between them. Per germline, CDR1 LNHDA and CDR2 SQIVND (reference sequence). This CDR3 spans 12 amino acids. CDR3 coding DNA: TGTGCCAGTAGTTCGAGCCACTATGGCTACACCTTC. It encodes CASSSSHYGYTF.

V gene TRBV9 combines with J gene TRBJ2-3, with TRBD2 identical over 7 bases. V was pared by 3 bases and J by 0 bases, with 7 bases of the junction left unmatched. Germline CDR1 reads SGDLS; CDR2 reads YYNGEE. The CDR3 spans 16 residues. The CDR3 region has the DNA TGTGCCAGCAGCGCCCGAGCGGGGACTAGCACAGATACGCAGTATTTT. It codes for CASSARAGTSTDTQYF.

This clone was found once. The V call is TRBV4-1, the J call TRBJ2-1, with 10 nucleotides matching TRBD2. CDR3 size: 16 residues. V was clipped by 4 bases and J by 3 bases; unmatched bases: 6. In germline, CDR1 is MGHRA, CDR2 YSYEKL. The CDR3 here is CASSRVSGGDYNEQFF. Here the CDR3 DNA reads TGCGCCAGCAGCCGGGTAAGCGGGGGGGACTACAATGAGCAGTTCTTC.

Only one count was recorded for this clone. The chain combines TRBV5-6 with TRBJ1-1; 7 bases are a match to TRBD1. Per germline, CDR1 SGHDT and CDR2 YYEEEE. The CDR3 is made up of 16 amino acids. Germline trimming cut 2 bases from V and 0 bases from J; bases unmatched to any gene: 7. The chain's CDR3 is CASSLKIGQVNTEAFF. CDR3 sequence (DNA): TGTGCCAGCAGCTTAAAGATCGGACAGGTGAACACTGAAGCTTTCTTT.

The rearrangement uses TRBV11-2 and TRBJ2-3; D perhaps matches TRBD1 (6 bases). V was shortened by 3 bases and J by 2 bases, with 15 bases between the two germline ends. Germline loops: CDR1 SGHAT, CDR2 FQNNGV. CDR3 size: 16 residues. The CDR3 loop is CASSLGTSDLTDTQYF. In nucleotides, the CDR3 is TGTGCCAGCAGCTTGGGGACATCAGACCTCACAGATACGCAGTATTTT.

The chain employs TRBV5-1 and TRBJ1-1; no clear D gene. From germline, CDR1 is SGHRS and CDR2 YFSETQ. V shed 1 base and J shed 4 bases, with 8 bases lying between them. The CDR3 length is 13 residues. This chain's CDR3 is CASSLWRITEAFF. Written as DNA, the CDR3 is TGCGCCAGCAGCTTGTGGCGGATCACTGAAGCTTTCTTT.

This clone was observed a single time. The chain employs TRBV5-1 and TRBJ2-3; D may be TRBD2 (5 bases). Between the trimmed V and J ends, which lost 2 bases and 2 bases, there was a span of 12 bases. The CDR3 is made up of 15 amino acids. Germline V gives CDR1 SGHRS, CDR2 YFSETQ. The CDR3 loop is CASSLSAAVTDTQYF. The CDR3 nucleotides are TGCGCCAGCAGCTTATCAGCGGCGGTCACAGATACGCAGTATTTT. The full variable domain, its missing parts supplied by reference TRBV5-1 and TRBJ2-3, is KAGVTQTPRYLIKTRGQQVTLSCSPISGHRSVSWYQQTPGQGLQFLFEYFSETQRNKGNFPGRFSGRQFSNSRSEMNVSTLELGDSALYLCASSLSAAVTDTQYFGPGTRLTVL.

V and J are TRBV6-5 and TRBJ1-1; a possible D gene is TRBD1 (5 bases). Trimming removed 2 bases at V and 4 bases at J, with 8 bases between. The CDR3 length is 13 residues. Germline CDR1 MNHEY, CDR2 SVGAGI. CDR3: CASSYGASTEAFF. The CDR3 DNA follows: TGTGCCAGCAGTTACGGGGCAAGCACTGAAGCTTTCTTT.

The rearrangement joins TRBV5-1 to TRBJ1-3; no clear D gene. From germline, CDR1 is SGHRS and CDR2 YFSETQ. This CDR3 contains 15 residues. With 4 bases removed from V and 0 bases from J, the gap between germline ends came to 11 bases. CDR3 loop: CASSLNDNSGNTIYF. The DNA of the CDR3 is TGCGCCAGCAGCCTTAATGACAACTCTGGAAACACCATATATTTT. Combining the CDR3 with reference TRBV5-1 and TRBJ1-3 gives the whole variable domain KAGVTQTPRYLIKTRGQQVTLSCSPISGHRSVSWYQQTPGQGLQFLFEYFSETQRNKGNFPGRFSGRQFSNSRSEMNVSTLELGDSALYLCASSLNDNSGNTIYFGEGSWLTVV.

This chain links TRBV5-4 with TRBJ1-1, with a possible D match to TRBD1 (5 bases). Trimming took 4 bases from V and 6 from J, leaving 16 bases between them. Germline CDR1 and CDR2: SGHNT and YYREEE (reference sequence). The CDR3 totals 14 residues. The CDR3 loop is CASSGGGIRAEAFF. CDR3 sequence (DNA): TGTGCCAGCAGCGGGGGGGGAATCAGGGCTGAAGCTTTCTTT.

V usage is TRBV2 and J usage is TRBJ1-6, with TRBD1 identical over 7 bases. This CDR3 has 15 residues. V trimming: 5 bases; J trimming: 10 bases; junction bases outside the gene matches: 11. Germline V gene lookup returns CDR1 SNHLY and CDR2 FYNNEI. Here the CDR3 reads CASSPTGRLTSPLHF. The CDR3 nucleotides are TGTGCCAGCAGTCCGACAGGGCGGCTCACCTCACCCCTCCACTTT.

The chain carries TRBV14 and TRBJ1-1; 7 nucleotides match TRBD1. Germline lookup yields CDR1 SGHDN and CDR2 FVKESK. The CDR3 is 15 amino acids. Germline trimming cut 0 bases from V and 4 bases from J; bases unmatched to any gene: 5. The CDR3 DNA reads as TGTGCCAGCAGCCAAGACTACAGGGGTGCCACTGAAGCTTTCTTT. Its protein product is CASSQDYRGATEAFF.